The next 6 T cell receptor beta chains were all read from a single sample in a study of cytomegalovirus exposure and HLA in healthy donors. Primers included in the PCR were 60 Vbeta and 13 Jbeta primers. Assay used: immunoSEQ multiplex PCR; TCRdb lists only in-frame clones, some missing. Listed are roughly 100,000 clones; 0.55% to 0.65% falls within the top ten. The sample taken for sequencing was PBMCs. These receptors were obtained from a man aged 45-65 years in good health and CMV-seronegative.

The V gene is TRBV10-3, the J gene TRBJ2-2; TRBD1 matches 9 bases. The length of the CDR3 is 20 residues. V lost 3 bases to trimming and J lost 3 bases; unmatched junction nucleotides: 17. CDR1 is ENHRY and CDR2 is SYGVKD in the germline V gene. CDR3 loop: CAISDQVPLMDRGHTGELFF. CDR3 in DNA: TGTGCCATCAGTGATCAGGTTCCCTTAATGGACAGGGGTCACACCGGGGAGCTGTTTTTT.

The rearrangement uses TRBV10-2 and TRBJ1-6; D gene ambiguous. The CDR3 runs to 15 residues. CDR1 is WSHSY, CDR2 SAAADI, per germline. V lost 6 bases, J lost 7 bases, and 16 bases lay in between. The CDR3 DNA sequence: TGCGCCAGCAGCCTGAAAAGCCCGCCCAATTCACCCCTCCACTTT. Protein: CASSLKSPPNSPLHF.

The CDR3 sequence: CAISESSRTSRETQYF. As DNA, the CDR3 is TGTGCCATCAGTGAGTCGTCGCGGACTAGCAGGGAGACCCAGTACTTC. V gene TRBV10-3 combines with J gene TRBJ2-5; TRBD2 aligns across 8 bases. The germline gives CDR1 ENHRY, CDR2 SYGVKD. The CDR3 contains 16 residues. J was trimmed by 5 bases and V by 0 bases; bases with no gene match: 8.

The V gene is TRBV2, the J gene TRBJ2-2; possibly TRBD1 for D (6 bases). Germline lookup yields CDR1 SNHLY and CDR2 FYNNEI. Trimming stripped 5 bases from V and 7 bases from J, with 17 bases between. The CDR3 loop spans 15 amino acids. The CDR3: CASSLGSRGVGELFF. CDR3 nucleotides: TGTGCCAGCAGTCTGGGTAGCAGGGGCGTCGGGGAGCTGTTTTTT.

This rearrangement joins TRBV4-1 to TRBJ2-2; possibly TRBD2 for D (6 bases). With 0 bases removed from V and 3 bases from J, the gap between germline ends came to 11 bases. There are 16 residues in the CDR3. The germline CDR1 and CDR2 sequences are MGHRA and YSYEKL. CDR3 DNA: TGCGCCAGCAGCCAAGATCGGGGGAAGGACACCGGGGAGCTGTTTTTT. Amino acids: CASSQDRGKDTGELFF.

The chain is built from TRBV6-5 and TRBJ2-7; possible D gene TRBD2, 5 bases. The CDR3 contains 13 residues. Germline CDR1 MNHEY, CDR2 SVGAGI. Between the trimmed V and J ends, which lost 6 bases and 0 bases, there was a span of 9 bases. The CDR3 region has the DNA TGTGCCAGCAGGACTACGAGCTCCTACGAGCAGTACTTC. Protein: CASRTTSSYEQYF.